What follows describes a single TCR beta chain. Its antigen is not yet known. Base quality data are lacking; no much larger clone is found one base away. Receptor amplification or capture employed 5' RACE. Sequencer: Illumina HiSeq 2500. A second PCR of 7 to 11 cycles was performed with a sample-barcoded 5' primer and a J-beta primer mix. A template-switch 5' adaptor carrying 12 random nucleotides introduced a unique molecular identifier onto each TCR beta cDNA molecule. Each sample yielded at least 3 million CDR3-containing paired-end reads. The Mint cDNA synthesis kit, primed by a TRBC-specific oligonucleotide, was used to synthesize first-strand cDNA from all RNA. Following uracil-DNA glycosylase treatment, all cDNA underwent a first 18-cycle PCR with the universal primers M1SS and BC2_uni_R. Per the authors' processing: For normalization, 1 million high-quality reads, each with a distinct molecular identifier, were randomly selected from each sample. Instead of being binned into consensus sequences, reads that shared molecular identifiers were thrown out. MiTCR, set to a Q25 quality threshold and the strictest error-elimination algorithm, was used for CDR3 identification, clonotype clustering and error correction. A nonparametric unseen species model with Euler transformation was used to estimate a lower bound on total TCR beta diversity. The raw public reads went through TCRdb reprocessing: fastp at Q25, MiXCR clone calling, in-frame beta chains kept. Each entry is one CDR3 protein sequence, shown with its most common DNA and genes. The V and J calls, along with clone size, are taken from TCRdb and not from the paper's own processing. For this sample there are around 1,000,000 distinct CDR3 sequences; more than 30% appear just once. The ten biggest clones cover roughly 13% of the sample.

These data come from a study of blood T cells in healthy people across ages (dated by TCRdb to between 2015 and 2016). Background for the entire study: Template switching captured roughly one uniquely barcoded TCR beta cDNA molecule per two T cells in model experiments. The study measured age-related changes in TCR beta repertoire diversity using deep sequencing normalized with unique cDNA molecular identifiers. Donors were grouped into four age groups: young (average approximately 16 years), middle-aged (roughly 37), aged (about 59) and long-lived (approximately 75). To avoid experimental bias, donors of different ages were distributed randomly across sequencing lanes. Using the same blood draw, the study looked at two additional independent replicas of 1 million unique cDNA reads for two donors, one aged 18 to 30 and the other aged 80 or older.

CDR1 and CDR2, looked up from the germline V gene, are MNHEY and SVGAGI. A distance of 18 bases separates the germline ends of V and J, which lose 6 bases and 4 bases respectively. The CDR3 spans 15 residues, from the cysteine through the phenylalanine. CDR3 DNA only is kept here, 45 bases in frame from base 1. The donors were roughly 40 Caucasian individuals from Russia, aged roughly 6 to 100 years, who were systemically healthy. Ten milliliters of peripheral blood were drawn from each donor into EDTA-treated Vacutainer tubes. Ficoll-Paque density-gradient centrifugation was used to isolate PBMCs, with at least 6 million obtained per sample. Total RNA was extracted from PBMCs with Trizol reagent, with at least 6 micrograms obtained per sample. For every donor, an aliquot of PBMCs went through flow cytometry to measure the percentages of naive CD45RAhigh/CD27high T cells. The investigation overall reported the following: Estimates of total diversity based on one million sequenced T cells were considered lower bounds and underestimates. Observed TCR beta diversity per million T cells fell roughly linearly with age, and a significant reduction was already apparent by age about 36. The percentage of naive T cells measured by flow cytometry correlated strongly with observed TCR beta diversity. Bulk unsorted PBMC profiling prevented conclusive comparison of naive and antigen-experienced compartments. Because donor CMV infection status was unknown, age-related changes in expanded clonotypes were potentially confounded. Compared with the aged group, more naive CD4+ T cells, fewer expanded clones and increased TCR diversity were shown by the long-lived group, suggesting age selection.

Rearrangement joined TRBV6-5 to TRBJ1-1, with TRBD1 tentatively as D gene (5 bases match). Specimen: blood. This clonotype was sampled from a man between 18 and 35 years old in good health. In nucleotides, the sequence is TGTGCCAGCAGCTCCCGGCTAGGGGCGGGCACTGAAGCTTTCTTT. Its protein product is CASSSRLGAGTEAFF.